The T cell receptor beta chain under discussion was sequenced for a study of blood T cell repertoires in COVID-19 (dated by TCRdb to about 2020). Looking at the study overall: Collaborator samples came from the United States, Italy and Spain and covered acute and convalescent phases of COVID-19. The material from the prospective study consisted of cDNA or gDNA derived from T cells, B-cell-depleted T cells, or PBMCs. The dataset comprised deeply sampled blood TCRbeta repertoires from subjects exposed to, actively infected with, or recovered from COVID-19. The repertoires were made available in a free public database intended to serve as a resource for research on the immune response to SARS-CoV-2. Samples came from the ongoing ImmuneRACE study (first 160 participants) plus 1,254 subjects from 6 global collaborators. A de-identified subject ID, COVID-19 status, age in years and sex were almost always included in the sample metadata. Where available, HLA class I and class II types were obtained from metadata supplied by the sample provider rather than from assay-based typing. Overall study outcomes, separate from this receptor: The amount of clinical and demographic metadata varied by source and participant and was provided uncurated.

Comment on this clone: Its antigen is still unknown. Per-nucleotide qualities are absent, and no much larger clonotype sits a single base away.

Relative to germline, V is 5 bases shorter and J is 0 bases shorter, with 8 bases between their ends. Including cysteine and phenylalanine, the CDR3 has 14 amino acids. The kept DNA is CDR3 alone, 42 bases in frame from the first base. CDR1 and CDR2, per the germline V gene (reference sequence), are MNHEY and SMNVEV. TCRbeta CDR3 regions were amplified from genomic DNA by means of the immunoSEQ Assay, a bias-controlled multiplex PCR. Under the source paper's analysis protocol: The number of nucleated cells in each sample was estimated from the amplification of reference gene primers within the assay. To quantify the absolute abundance of each unique TCRbeta CDR3 rearrangement, sequence reads were collapsed and filtered. Productive Simpson clonality was computed per sample as the square root of Simpson's diversity index over productive rearrangements. TCRdb limited this immuneACCESS table to in-frame rearrangements with V and J called. A share of clones is missing; checked studies link under half to unresolved V genes, and the rest is unexplained. V, J and clone size were drawn from that table, and D and trimming were deduced from the DNA. The sample table contains about 250,000 clones; only one count was recorded for 85% to 90% of them. The ten largest clones capture 1.5% to 2% of the sample.

In the prospective study, participants were 18 to 89 years old, resided in 25 or so geographic areas of the United States, and were enrolled through a virtual design. Cohort assignment in the prospective study relied on participant-reported clinical history from a screening survey and a study questionnaire. ImmuneRACE Cohort 3 recovered participants were defined by two consecutive negative NP/OP PCR tests, healthcare professional clearance, or symptom resolution. Mobile phlebotomists in the prospective study collected whole blood, serum and a nasopharyngeal or oropharyngeal swab from every participant. Additional blood draws and questionnaires over an approximately two-month period could optionally be provided by prospective study participants. Before DNA extraction, prospective study blood samples were shipped either frozen or at room temperature.

This clonotype was obtained from a man in his forties who had recovered from COVID-19. Source material: PBMCs or T cells enriched from blood (not recorded which). Recombination connected TRBV27 to TRBJ2-1; a confident D gene designation cannot be given. The base sequence is TGTGCCAGCAGTAGCCGAAGCTCCTACAATGAGCAGTTCTTC. This encodes CASSSRSSYNEQFF.